The text below deals with one T cell receptor beta chain. Sequencing was performed with immunoSEQ multiplex PCR; in TCRdb, only in-frame clones are kept and a portion is missing. The sample holds around 50,000 clones, roughly 91% seen once. This sample was taken from a study of T cell changes during pregnancy in multiple sclerosis. This TCR derives from a female donor with multiple sclerosis, enrolled in a pregnancy study. The sample was CD4+ T cells from peripheral blood mononuclear cells, taken in the third trimester of pregnancy.

In nucleotides, the CDR3 is TGCGCCAGCAGTCTCGGACTAGCGGGGGGGCAAGATACGCAGTATTTT. Translated: CASSLGLAGGQDTQYF. The chain carries TRBV10-1 and TRBJ2-3; TRBD2 matches 15 bases. Germline V gives CDR1 WNHNN, CDR2 SYGVQD (reference sequence). V shed 5 bases, J shed 5 bases, and the junction held 5 bases outside the gene matches. This CDR3 region has 16 residues.